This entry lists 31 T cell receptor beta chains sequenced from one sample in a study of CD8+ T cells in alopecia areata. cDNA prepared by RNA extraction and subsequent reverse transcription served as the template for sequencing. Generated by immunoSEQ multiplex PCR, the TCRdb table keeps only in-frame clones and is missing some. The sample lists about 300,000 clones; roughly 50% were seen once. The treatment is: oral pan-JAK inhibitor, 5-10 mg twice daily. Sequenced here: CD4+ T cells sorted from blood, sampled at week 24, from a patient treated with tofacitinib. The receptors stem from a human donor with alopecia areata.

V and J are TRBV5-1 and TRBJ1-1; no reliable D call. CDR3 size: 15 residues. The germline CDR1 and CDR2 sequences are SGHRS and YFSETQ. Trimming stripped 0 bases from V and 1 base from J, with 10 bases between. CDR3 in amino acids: CASSLAPGKNTEAFF. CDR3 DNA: TGCGCCAGCAGCTTGGCCCCTGGGAAGAACACTGAAGCTTTCTTT.

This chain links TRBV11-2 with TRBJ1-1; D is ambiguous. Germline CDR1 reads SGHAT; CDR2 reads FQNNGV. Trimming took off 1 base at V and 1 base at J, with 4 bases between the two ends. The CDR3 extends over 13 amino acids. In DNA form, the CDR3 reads TGTGCCAGCAGCTTAGGACAGAACACTGAAGCTTTCTTT. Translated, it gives CASSLGQNTEAFF. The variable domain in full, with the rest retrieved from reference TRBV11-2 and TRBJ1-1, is EAGVAQSPRYKIIEKRQSVAFWCNPISGHATLYWYQQILGQGPKLLIQFQNNGVVDDSQLPKDRFSAERLKGVDSTLKIQPAKLEDSAVYLCASSLGQNTEAFFGQGTRLTVV.

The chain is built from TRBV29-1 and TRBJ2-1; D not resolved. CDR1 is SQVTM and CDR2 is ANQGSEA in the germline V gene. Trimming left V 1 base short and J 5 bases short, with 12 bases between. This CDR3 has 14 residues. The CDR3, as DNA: TGCAGCGTTGAAGGAGGTGTCAGAGACAATGAGCAGTTCTTC. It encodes CSVEGGVRDNEQFF.

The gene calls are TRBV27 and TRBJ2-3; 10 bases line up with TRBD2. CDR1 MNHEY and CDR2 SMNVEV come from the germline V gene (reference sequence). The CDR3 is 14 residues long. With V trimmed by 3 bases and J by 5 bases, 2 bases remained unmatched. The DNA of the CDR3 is TGTGCCAGCAGTTTCAGCGGGGGGGAAGATACGCAGTATTTT. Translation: CASSFSGGEDTQYF.

The CDR3 reads CASSTKTGLDTEAFF. CDR3 in DNA: TGTGCCAGCAGCACCAAAACAGGGCTGGACACTGAAGCTTTCTTT. This chain uses TRBV7-9 with TRBJ1-1; TRBD1 might be the D (6 bases). The V and J ends lost 5 bases and 3 bases respectively, with 16 bases between them. Germline-derived CDR1 and CDR2 are SEHNR and FQNEAQ (reference sequence). This CDR3 spans 15 amino acids.

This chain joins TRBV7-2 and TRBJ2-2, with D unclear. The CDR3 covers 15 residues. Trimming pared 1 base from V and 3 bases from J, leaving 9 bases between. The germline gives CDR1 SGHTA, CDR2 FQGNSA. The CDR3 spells CASSLVGVHTGELFF. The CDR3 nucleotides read TGTGCCAGCAGCTTAGTTGGGGTACACACCGGGGAGCTGTTTTTT.

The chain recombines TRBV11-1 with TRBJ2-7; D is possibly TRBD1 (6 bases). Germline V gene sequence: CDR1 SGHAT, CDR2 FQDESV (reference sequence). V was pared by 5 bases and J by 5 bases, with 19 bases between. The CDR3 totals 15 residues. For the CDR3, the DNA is TGTGCCAGCAGCCCAAGTCTGGCAGGGGACCACGAGCAGTACTTC. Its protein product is CASSPSLAGDHEQYF.

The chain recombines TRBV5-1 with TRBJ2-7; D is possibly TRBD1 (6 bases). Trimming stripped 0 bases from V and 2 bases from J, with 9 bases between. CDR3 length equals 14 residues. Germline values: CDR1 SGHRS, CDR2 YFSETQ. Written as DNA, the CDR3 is TGCGCCAGCAGCTTGGCTGACAGGACCTACGAGCAGTACTTC. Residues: CASSLADRTYEQYF.

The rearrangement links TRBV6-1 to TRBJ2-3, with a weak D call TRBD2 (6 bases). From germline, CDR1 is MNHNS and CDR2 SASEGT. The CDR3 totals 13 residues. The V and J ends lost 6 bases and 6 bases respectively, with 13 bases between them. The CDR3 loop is CASRGGGSDTQYF. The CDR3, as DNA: TGTGCCAGCAGGGGCGGAGGGAGCGATACGCAGTATTTT.

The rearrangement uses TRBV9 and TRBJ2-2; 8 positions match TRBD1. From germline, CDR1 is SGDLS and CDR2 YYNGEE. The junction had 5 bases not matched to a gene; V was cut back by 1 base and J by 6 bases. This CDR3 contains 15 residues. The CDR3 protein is CASSVSGQGPGELFF. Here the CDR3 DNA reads TGTGCCAGCAGCGTATCAGGACAGGGTCCCGGGGAGCTGTTTTTT.

CDR3 sequence reads: CASSGTGTGYIYEQYF. The CDR3, as DNA: TGCGCCAGCAGCGGGACCGGGACAGGGTACATCTACGAGCAGTACTTC. The chain employs TRBV5-1 and TRBJ2-7; 9 bases fit TRBD1. The CDR3 consists of 16 residues. The germline V gene has CDR1 SGHRS and CDR2 YFSETQ. Trimming took 4 bases from V and 3 from J; bases not matched to a gene: 11.

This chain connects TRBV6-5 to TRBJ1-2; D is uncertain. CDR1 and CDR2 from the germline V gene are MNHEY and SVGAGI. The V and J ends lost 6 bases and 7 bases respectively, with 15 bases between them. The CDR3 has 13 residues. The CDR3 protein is CASSPTPILGYTF. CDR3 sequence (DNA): TGTGCCAGCAGCCCGACGCCTATTCTTGGCTACACCTTC.

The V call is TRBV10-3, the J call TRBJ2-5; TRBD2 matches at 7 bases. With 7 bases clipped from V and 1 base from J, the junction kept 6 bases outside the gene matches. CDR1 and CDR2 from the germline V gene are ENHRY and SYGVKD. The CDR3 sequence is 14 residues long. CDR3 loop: CAINRGGGQETQYF. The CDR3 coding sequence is TGTGCCATCAACCGCGGGGGTGGCCAAGAGACCCAGTACTTC.

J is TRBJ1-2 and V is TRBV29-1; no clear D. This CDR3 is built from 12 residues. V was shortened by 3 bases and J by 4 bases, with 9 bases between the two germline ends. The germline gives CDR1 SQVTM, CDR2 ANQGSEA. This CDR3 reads CSVDLGGYGYTF. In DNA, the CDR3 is TGCAGCGTTGATCTGGGAGGCTATGGCTACACCTTC.

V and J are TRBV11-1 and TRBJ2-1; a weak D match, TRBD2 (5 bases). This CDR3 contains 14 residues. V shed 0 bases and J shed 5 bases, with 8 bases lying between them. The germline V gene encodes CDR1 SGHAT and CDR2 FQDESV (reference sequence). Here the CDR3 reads CASSLATGNNEQFF. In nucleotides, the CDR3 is TGTGCCAGCAGCTTAGCGACGGGGAACAATGAGCAGTTCTTC.

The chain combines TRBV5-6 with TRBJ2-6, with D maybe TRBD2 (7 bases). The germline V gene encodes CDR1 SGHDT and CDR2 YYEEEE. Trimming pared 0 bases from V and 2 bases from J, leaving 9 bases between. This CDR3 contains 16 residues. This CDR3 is CASSLAGGPGANVLTF. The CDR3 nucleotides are TGTGCCAGCAGCTTGGCCGGGGGGCCTGGGGCCAACGTCCTGACTTTC.

The CDR3 loop reads CASSAIGGGSNEQFF. The DNA of the CDR3 is TGTGCCAGCAGTGCGATTGGCGGGGGGTCAAATGAGCAGTTCTTC. This chain uses TRBV7-9 with TRBJ2-1; TRBD2 aligns across 8 bases. Germline V gene lookup returns CDR1 SEHNR and CDR2 FQNEAQ (reference sequence). Trimming at V came to 6 bases and at J to 7 bases, leaving 11 bases not matched to a gene. The CDR3 extends over 15 amino acids. Combining the CDR3 with reference TRBV7-9 and TRBJ2-1 gives the whole variable domain DTGVSQNPRHKITKRGQNVTFRCDPISEHNRLYWYRQTLGQGPEFLTYFQNEAQLEKSRLLSDRFSAERPKGSFSTLEIQRTEQGDSAMYLCASSAIGGGSNEQFFGPGTRLTVL.

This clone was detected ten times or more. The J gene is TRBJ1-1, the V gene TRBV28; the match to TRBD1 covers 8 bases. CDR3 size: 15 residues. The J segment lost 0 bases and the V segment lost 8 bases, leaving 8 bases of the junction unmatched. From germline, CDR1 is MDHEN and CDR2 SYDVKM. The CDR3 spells CASPSGTGVNTEAFF. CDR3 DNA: TGTGCCAGCCCAAGCGGGACAGGAGTGAACACTGAAGCTTTCTTT.

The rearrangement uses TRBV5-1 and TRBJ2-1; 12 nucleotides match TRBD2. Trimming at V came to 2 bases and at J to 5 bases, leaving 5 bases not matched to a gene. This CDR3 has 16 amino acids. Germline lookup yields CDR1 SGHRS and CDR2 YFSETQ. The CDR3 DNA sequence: TGCGCCAGCAGCTTCCGACTAGCGGGGGAGGACAATGAGCAGTTCTTC. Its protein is CASSFRLAGEDNEQFF.

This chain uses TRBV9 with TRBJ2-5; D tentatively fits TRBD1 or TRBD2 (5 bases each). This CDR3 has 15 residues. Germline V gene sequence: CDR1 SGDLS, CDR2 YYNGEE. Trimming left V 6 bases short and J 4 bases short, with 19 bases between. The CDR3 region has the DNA TGTGCCAGCATTACGGGACCCCTAAGGAGAGAGACCCAGTACTTC. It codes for CASITGPLRRETQYF. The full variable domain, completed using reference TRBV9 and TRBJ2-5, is DSGVTQTPKHLITATGQRVTLRCSPRSGDLSVYWYQQSLDQGLQFLIQYYNGEERAKGNILERFSAQQFPDLHSELNLSSLELGDSALYFCASITGPLRRETQYFGPGTRLLVL.

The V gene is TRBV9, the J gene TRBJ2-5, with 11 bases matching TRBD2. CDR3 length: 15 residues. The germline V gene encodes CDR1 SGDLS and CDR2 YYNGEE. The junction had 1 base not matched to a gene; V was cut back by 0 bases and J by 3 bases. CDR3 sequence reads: CASSVASGGKETQYF. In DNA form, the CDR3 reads TGTGCCAGCAGCGTAGCTAGCGGGGGGAAAGAGACCCAGTACTTC.

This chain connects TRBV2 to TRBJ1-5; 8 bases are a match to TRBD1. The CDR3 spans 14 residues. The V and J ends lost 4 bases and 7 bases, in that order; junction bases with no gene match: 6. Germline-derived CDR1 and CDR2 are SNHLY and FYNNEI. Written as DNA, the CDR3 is TGTGCCAGCAGTGTACAACAGGGGGACCAGCCCCAGCATTTT. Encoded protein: CASSVQQGDQPQHF. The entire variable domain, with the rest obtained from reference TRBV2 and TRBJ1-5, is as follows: EPEVTQTPSHQVTQMGQEVILRCVPISNHLYFYWYRQILGQKVEFLVSFYNNEISEKSEIFDDQFSVERPDGSNFTLKIRSTKLEDSAMYFCASSVQQGDQPQHFGDGTRLSIL.

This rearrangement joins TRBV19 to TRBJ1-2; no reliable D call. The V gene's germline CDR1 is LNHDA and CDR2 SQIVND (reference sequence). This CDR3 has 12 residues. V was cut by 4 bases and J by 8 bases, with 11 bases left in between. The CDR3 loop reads CASSTVLSGYTF. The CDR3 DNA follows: TGTGCCAGTAGTACGGTCCTCTCCGGCTACACCTTC.

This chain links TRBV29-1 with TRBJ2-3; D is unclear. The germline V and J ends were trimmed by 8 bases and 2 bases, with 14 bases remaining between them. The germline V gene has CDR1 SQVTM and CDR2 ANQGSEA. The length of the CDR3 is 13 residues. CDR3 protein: CSPRALSTDTQYF. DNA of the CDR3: TGCAGCCCCCGGGCACTGTCCACAGATACGCAGTATTTT.

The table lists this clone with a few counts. The CDR3 protein is CASYGAPFGGLTDTQYF. The CDR3 DNA is TGTGCCAGCTATGGGGCCCCGTTCGGTGGCCTCACAGATACGCAGTATTTT. The chain recombines TRBV19 with TRBJ2-3; D might be TRBD1 (5 bases). This CDR3 comprises 17 residues. V was trimmed by 9 bases and J by 2 bases, leaving 24 bases between them. Germline V lookup: CDR1 LNHDA, CDR2 SQIVND (reference sequence).

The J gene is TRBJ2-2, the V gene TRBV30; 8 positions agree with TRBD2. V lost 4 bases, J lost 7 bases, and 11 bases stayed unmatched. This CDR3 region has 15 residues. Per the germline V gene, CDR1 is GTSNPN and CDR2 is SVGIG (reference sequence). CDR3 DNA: TGTGCCTGGACCCTAAGAGCGAGCGGGGGCGGGGAGCTGTTTTTT. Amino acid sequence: CAWTLRASGGGELFF.

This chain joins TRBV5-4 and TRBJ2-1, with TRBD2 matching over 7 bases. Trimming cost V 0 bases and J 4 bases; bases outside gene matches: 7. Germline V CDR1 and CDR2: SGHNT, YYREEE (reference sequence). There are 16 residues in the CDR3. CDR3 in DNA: TGTGCCAGCAGCTTGGGAAGGCAGGGAGGGTACAATGAGCAGTTCTTC. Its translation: CASSLGRQGGYNEQFF. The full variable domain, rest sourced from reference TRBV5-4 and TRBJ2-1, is ETGVTQSPTHLIKTRGQQVTLRCSSQSGHNTVSWYQQALGQGPQFIFQYYREEENGRGNFPPRFSGLQFPNYSSELNVNALELDDSALYLCASSLGRQGGYNEQFFGPGTRLTVL.

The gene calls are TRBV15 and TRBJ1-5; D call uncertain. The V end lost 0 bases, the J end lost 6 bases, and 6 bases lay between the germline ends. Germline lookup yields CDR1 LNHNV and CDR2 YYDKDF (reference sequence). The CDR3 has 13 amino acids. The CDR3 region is CATSRDLGQPQHF. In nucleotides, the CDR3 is TGTGCCACCAGCAGAGATCTCGGTCAGCCCCAGCATTTT.

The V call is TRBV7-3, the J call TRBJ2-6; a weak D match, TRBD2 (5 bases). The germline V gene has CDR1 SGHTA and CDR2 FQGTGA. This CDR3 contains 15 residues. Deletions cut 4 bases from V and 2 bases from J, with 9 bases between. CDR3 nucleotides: TGTGCCAGCAGCTCCCCCGGGGCTGGGGCCAACGTCCTGACTTTC. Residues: CASSSPGAGANVLTF. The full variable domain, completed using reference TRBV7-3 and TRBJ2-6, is GAGVSQTPSNKVTEKGKYVELRCDPISGHTALYWYRQSLGQGPEFLIYFQGTGAADDSGLPNDRFFAVRPEGSVSTLKIQRTERGDSAVYLCASSSPGAGANVLTFGAGSRLTVL.

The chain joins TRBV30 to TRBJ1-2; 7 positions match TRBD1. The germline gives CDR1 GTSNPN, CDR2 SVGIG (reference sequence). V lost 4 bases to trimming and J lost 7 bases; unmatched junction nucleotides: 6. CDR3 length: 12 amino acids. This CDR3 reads CAWMTGPSGYTF. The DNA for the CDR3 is TGTGCCTGGATGACAGGGCCCTCTGGCTACACCTTC.

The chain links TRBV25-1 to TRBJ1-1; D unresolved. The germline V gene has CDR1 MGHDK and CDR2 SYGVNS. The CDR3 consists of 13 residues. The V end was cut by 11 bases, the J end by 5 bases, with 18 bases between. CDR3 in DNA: TGTGCCGTTGTGGGAGGGAGCGGGACTGAAGCTTTCTTT. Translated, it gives CAVVGGSGTEAFF.